A single sample is the source of the 28 T cell receptor beta chains below, sequenced in a study of blood T cells in healthy people across ages. Next came a second PCR, run for about 6 to 11 cycles, which used a sample-barcoded 5' primer along with a J-beta primer mix. TCRdb ran MiXCR on the 5' RACE reads and lists one entry per CDR3 protein. The sample lists over 950,000 distinct CDR3 sequences, around 54% occurring once. Material for sequencing was blood. The receptor source for this set is a woman aged 55-69 years in good health.

This clonotype came up a few times. V gene TRBV20-1 combines with J gene TRBJ2-5; no clear D gene. The better agreement between TRBJ2-7 and the DNA end casts doubt on the J call. CDR3 length equals 12 residues. Per germline, CDR1 DFQATT and CDR2 SNEGSKA (reference sequence). The CDR3 DNA reads as TGCAGTGCTCTCCTCCACAGCTACGAGCAGTACTTC. Translation gives CSALLHSYEQYF.

The chain is built from TRBV5-1 and TRBJ2-1; possible D gene TRBD2, 6 bases. This CDR3 has 13 amino acids. The germline V and J ends were trimmed by 6 bases and 4 bases, with 11 bases remaining between them. Per the germline V gene, CDR1 is SGHRS and CDR2 is YFSETQ. For the CDR3, the DNA is TGCGCCAGCACACGACTAGGATACAATGAGCAGTTCTTC. Residues: CASTRLGYNEQFF. The full variable domain, completed using reference TRBV5-1 and TRBJ2-1, is KAGVTQTPRYLIKTRGQQVTLSCSPISGHRSVSWYQQTPGQGLQFLFEYFSETQRNKGNFPGRFSGRQFSNSRSEMNVSTLELGDSALYLCASTRLGYNEQFFGPGTRLTVL.

This chain links TRBV12-5 with TRBJ1-2; D ambiguous. Trimming removed 8 bases at V and 6 bases at J, with 13 bases between. Per the germline V gene, CDR1 is LGHNT and CDR2 is FRNRAP. This CDR3 is 12 amino acids long. The CDR3: CASSPGADGYTF. As DNA, the CDR3 is TGTGCTAGTTCCCCGGGTGCGGATGGCTACACCTTC.

As regards this clonotype: One end of the junction does not line up with germline, which may come from a read error. The rearrangement joins TRBV5-1 to TRBJ2-7, with 8 bases identical to TRBD1. The CDR3 contains 13 residues. Germline assignment: CDR1 SGHRS and CDR2 YFSETQ. CDR3: CAGSPNRGYEQYF. CDR3 DNA sequence: TGCGCCGGCAGCCCAAACAGGGGGTACGAGCAGTACTTC.

This chain uses TRBV15 with TRBJ2-1; TRBD2 agrees at 9 bases. The CDR3 runs to 17 residues. J lost 3 bases, V lost 8 bases, and 14 bases had no gene match. Germline CDR1 LNHNV, CDR2 YYDKDF (reference sequence). The CDR3 loop reads CATRSGTSLRNYNEQFF. The CDR3 bases are TGTGCCACCCGCTCGGGGACTAGCCTCCGAAACTACAATGAGCAGTTCTTC.

CDR3 bases: TGTGCCAGCAGCAGCTATCGGGGCGGCGAGGATGAAAAACTGTTTTTT. Translating it yields CASSSYRGGEDEKLFF. The chain joins TRBV6-5 to TRBJ1-4, with a weak D call TRBD1 (5 bases). Germline CDR1 reads MNHEY; CDR2 reads SVGAGI. The ends were cut back, 6 bases at V and 6 bases at J, with 20 bases in the middle. The CDR3 covers 16 residues.

The chain carries TRBV28 and TRBJ2-7; D may be TRBD1 or TRBD2 (6 bases each). Germline V gene lookup returns CDR1 MDHEN and CDR2 SYDVKM. Trimming pared 8 bases from V and 2 bases from J, leaving 16 bases between. The CDR3 has 14 residues. CDR3 residues: CASRGPRGPYEQYF. CDR3 sequence (DNA): TGTGCCAGCCGAGGACCCCGGGGGCCCTACGAGCAGTACTTC.

The chain combines TRBV4-3 with TRBJ2-5; D gene uncertain. Per germline, CDR1 LGHNA and CDR2 YSLEER. This CDR3 is built from 15 residues. Between the trimmed V and J ends, which lost 0 bases and 5 bases, there was a span of 13 bases. The CDR3 DNA reads as TGCGCCAGCAGCCAAGAACGAGCCCTGCGGGAGACCCAGTACTTC. Encoded protein: CASSQERALRETQYF.

There are a few counts of this clonotype. This sequence joins TRBV28 and TRBJ2-5; the D gene is possibly TRBD1 (6 bases). The CDR3 totals 14 residues. CDR1 is MDHEN and CDR2 is SYDVKM in the germline V gene. Between the trimmed V and J ends, which lost 6 bases and 5 bases, there was a span of 16 bases. CDR3 loop: CASRGGGLLETQYF. The CDR3 bases are TGTGCCAGCAGGGGTGGGGGCTTACTTGAGACCCAGTACTTC.

The chain carries TRBV27 and TRBJ1-2, with TRBD1 as a possible D gene (5 bases). V was clipped by 5 bases and J by 2 bases, with 15 bases between them. This CDR3 is built from 15 residues. In germline, CDR1 is MNHEY, CDR2 SMNVEV (reference sequence). The CDR3 sequence is CASSPPGGRNYGYTF. DNA of the CDR3: TGTGCCAGCAGTCCCCCGGGGGGGAGGAACTATGGCTACACCTTC.

The CDR3 loop reads CASSTAGMSNQPQHF. CDR3 in DNA: TGCGCCAGCAGTACGGCAGGGATGAGCAATCAGCCCCAGCATTTT. The chain carries TRBV10-2 and TRBJ1-5; the D gene is possibly TRBD1 (5 bases). The CDR3 consists of 15 residues. Trimming removed 5 bases at V and 1 base at J, with 12 bases between. Germline-derived CDR1 and CDR2 are WSHSY and SAAADI.

The rearrangement uses TRBV20-1 and TRBJ2-7, with no clear D. The CDR3 covers 15 residues. The germline CDR1 and CDR2 sequences are DFQATT and SNEGSKA (reference sequence). Trimming stripped 0 bases from V and 5 bases from J, with 17 bases between. The CDR3 DNA sequence: TGCAGTGCTAGAGACTTCGCCCTCAAGGCGGACGAGCAGTACTTC. Translated, it gives CSARDFALKADEQYF.

This clonotype was detected only a few times. The rearrangement uses TRBV7-2 and TRBJ2-1; 8 positions match TRBD2. Germline trimming cut 5 bases from V and 7 bases from J; bases unmatched to any gene: 16. The CDR3 is 17 residues long. CDR1 and CDR2 (germline): SGHTA, FQGNSA. CDR3 region: CASSRRIRAGVGNEQFF. As DNA, the CDR3 is TGTGCCAGCAGCCGACGCATTAGAGCGGGAGTGGGGAATGAGCAGTTCTTC.

The gene calls are TRBV3-1 and TRBJ2-1, with TRBD1 matching 12 bases. With V trimmed by 4 bases and J by 6 bases, 7 bases remained unmatched. Germline CDR1 is LGHDT and CDR2 is YNNKEL (reference sequence). This CDR3 has 16 residues. CDR3 coding DNA: TGTGCCAGCAGCCTACTGGGGACAGGGGGCCTCAATGAGCAGTTCTTC. As protein: CASSLLGTGGLNEQFF.

J is TRBJ2-4 and V is TRBV7-2; 7 nucleotides line up with TRBD1. The J call is doubtful: the DNA matches TRBJ2-7 better. Germline V gene sequence: CDR1 SGHTA, CDR2 FQGNSA. CDR3 length: 13 amino acids. The CDR3 sequence: CASSRTGFFEQYF. Here the CDR3 DNA reads TGTGCCAGCAGCCGGACAGGTTTTTTCGAGCAGTACTTC.

The chain couples TRBV29-1 to TRBJ2-2, with D possibly matching TRBD2 (7 bases). The CDR3 extends over 14 amino acids. Per the germline V gene, CDR1 is SQVTM and CDR2 is ANQGSEA. Deletions cut 3 bases from V and 6 bases from J, with 14 bases between. Here the CDR3 reads CSVDGQGRAGELFF. In DNA, the CDR3 is TGCAGCGTTGATGGGCAGGGGAGGGCCGGGGAGCTGTTTTTT.

The chain links TRBV3-1 to TRBJ2-5; 7 bases align to TRBD2. The DNA matches TRBJ2-7 better at its end, which makes the J call doubtful. The germline gives CDR1 LGHDT, CDR2 YNNKEL (reference sequence). The CDR3 consists of 13 residues. This CDR3 is CASSWDYPGEQYF. The CDR3 DNA reads TGTGCCAGCAGCTGGGACTATCCCGGCGAGCAGTACTTC.

The V and J genes are TRBV3-1 and TRBJ1-2; D is unresolved. V dropped 0 bases and J dropped 9 bases, with 11 bases sitting between them. This CDR3 comprises 13 residues. Germline CDR1 LGHDT, CDR2 YNNKEL (reference sequence). CDR3 sequence: CASSQEGVERYTF. In DNA form, the CDR3 reads TGTGCCAGCAGCCAAGAAGGTGTGGAACGCTACACCTTC.

This sequence joins TRBV7-9 and TRBJ1-6, with 9 bases identical to TRBD1. This CDR3 region has 18 residues. V lost 3 bases and J lost 6; bases outside the gene matches: 12. Germline-derived CDR1 and CDR2 are SEHNR and FQNEAQ (reference sequence). As DNA, the CDR3 is TGTGCCAGCAGCTTCCGATCGGGACAGGGAGCGGTTAATTCACCCCTCCACTTT. Protein product: CASSFRSGQGAVNSPLHF. Together with reference TRBV7-9 and TRBJ1-6, the CDR3 gives the full variable domain: DTGVSQNPRHKITKRGQNVTFRCDPISEHNRLYWYRQTLGQGPEFLTYFQNEAQLEKSRLLSDRFSAERPKGSFSTLEIQRTEQGDSAMYLCASSFRSGQGAVNSPLHFGNGTRLTVT.

The rearrangement uses TRBV28 and TRBJ2-1; 9 nucleotides agree with TRBD1. The trim removed 5 bases at V and 3 bases at J, leaving 8 bases unmatched. Germline CDR1 and CDR2: MDHEN and SYDVKM. CDR3 length: 16 residues. The CDR3 is CASSKDPGQGYNEQFF. The CDR3, as DNA: TGTGCCAGCAGTAAGGATCCGGGACAGGGCTACAATGAGCAGTTCTTC.

The chain uses TRBV15 and TRBJ2-5, with D tentatively TRBD1 (6 bases). Trimming stripped 4 bases from V and 5 bases from J, with 17 bases between. Germline V CDR1 and CDR2: LNHNV, YYDKDF (reference sequence). This CDR3 is built from 15 residues. This CDR3 reads CATSIGGWGQETQYF. The CDR3 nucleotides are TGTGCCACCAGCATAGGAGGTTGGGGGCAGGAGACCCAGTACTTC.

V usage is TRBV12-3 or TRBV12-4 and J usage is TRBJ2-5, with unresolved D. The CDR3 loop spans 14 amino acids. V was shortened by 6 bases and J by 4 bases, with 15 bases between the two germline ends. The CDR3 bases are TGTGCCAGCAGCCCCAATAGAAAGAGAGAGACCCAGTACTTC. This gives the protein CASSPNRKRETQYF.

The J gene is TRBJ2-7, the V gene TRBV27; 12 bases map to TRBD2. The V and J ends lost 5 bases and 6 bases, in that order; junction bases with no gene match: 8. Germline lookup yields CDR1 MNHEY and CDR2 SMNVEV (reference sequence). The CDR3 consists of 15 residues. As DNA, the CDR3 is TGTGCCAGCAGTCCAAAGACTAGCGGGAGCGGCGAGCAGTACTTC. As protein: CASSPKTSGSGEQYF.

The chain uses TRBV29-1 and TRBJ2-1; possible D gene TRBD1, 5 bases. V was shortened by 6 bases and J by 5 bases, with 29 bases between the two germline ends. The CDR3 contains 18 residues. Germline V lookup: CDR1 SQVTM, CDR2 ANQGSEA. The CDR3 region is CSVAQGRFTSFTDNEQFF. CDR3 nucleotide sequence: TGCAGCGTAGCCCAGGGTCGTTTTACCTCTTTTACGGACAATGAGCAGTTCTTC.

This clonotype has a count of ten or more. J is TRBJ2-6 and V is TRBV5-6, with TRBD1 matching 7 bases. V shed 0 bases, J shed 1 base, and the junction held 4 bases outside the gene matches. Germline CDR1 is SGHDT and CDR2 is YYEEEE. CDR3 length equals 17 residues. The CDR3 reads CASSLEGASSGANVLTF. For the CDR3, the DNA is TGTGCCAGCAGCTTGGAGGGGGCCTCTTCTGGGGCCAACGTCCTGACTTTC.

This sequence joins TRBV20-1 and TRBJ1-5; tentatively, D is TRBD1 (5 bases). V lost 0 bases to trimming and J lost 7 bases, with 16 bases between them. This CDR3 contains 15 residues. Germline CDR1 is DFQATT and CDR2 is SNEGSKA (reference sequence). This CDR3 is CSARDPRGKGQPQHF. The CDR3 nucleotides read TGCAGTGCTAGAGATCCGAGGGGAAAGGGACAGCCCCAGCATTTT.

The chain links TRBV3-1 to TRBJ2-1; 9 nucleotides line up with TRBD1. The J segment lost 6 bases and the V segment lost 7 bases, leaving 10 bases of the junction unmatched. The CDR3 consists of 15 residues. Germline assignment: CDR1 LGHDT and CDR2 YNNKEL (reference sequence). The CDR3 loop reads CASTQGDRDTNEQFF. CDR3 coding DNA: TGTGCCAGCACACAAGGGGACAGGGATACCAATGAGCAGTTCTTC.

The chain uses TRBV10-2 and TRBJ1-5, with a weak D call TRBD1 (6 bases). The CDR3 length is 19 residues. Germline CDR1 WSHSY, CDR2 SAAADI. V was trimmed by 0 bases and J by 2 bases, leaving 20 bases between them. CDR3 sequence reads: CASSESPARGRWGNQPQHF. The CDR3 bases are TGCGCCAGCAGTGAGTCCCCGGCCAGGGGCCGGTGGGGCAATCAGCCCCAGCATTTT.